A single sample is the source of the 22 T cell receptor beta chains below, sequenced in a study of spatial heterogeneity in lung cancer (dated by TCRdb to about 2019). The time point label, read with the paper, signifies: sample taken at primary tumor resection. For TCR sequencing, whole RNA was extracted from tumor and nontumor lung tissue, or from cryopreserved PBMC samples, and no cell sorting was done. Receptor amplification or capture employed 5' RACE. Sequencing instrument: NextSeq 500. TCRdb redid the processing of the public reads, applying fastp at Q25 and MiXCR, and retained in-frame beta chains. One record per CDR3 amino acid sequence lists the most common genes and DNA. This sample has 77,000 or so distinct CDR3 sequences in its table, and under 25% of those were observed once. Of the sample, 5% to 7.5% falls within the top ten clones. The starting material was PBMCs, obtained at surgery. The receptors stem from a male donor with early-stage non-small cell lung cancer.

This clonotype occurred a few times. The chain employs TRBV18 and TRBJ2-1, with 16 nucleotides matching TRBD2. Trimming took 3 bases from V and 4 from J; bases not matched to a gene: 6. Looked up from germline, CDR1 is KGHSH and CDR2 is LQKENI. The length of the CDR3 is 18 residues. The CDR3, as DNA: TGTGCCAGCTCACCCCCGGGACTAGCGGGAGGGACTTACAATGAGCAGTTCTTC. It codes for CASSPPGLAGGTYNEQFF.

In DNA form, the CDR3 reads TGTGCCAGCAGCCGACAGGGCGGGGGAGGTGAAAAACTGTTTTTT. Translated: CASSRQGGGGEKLFF. The chain has TRBV7-2 and TRBJ1-4; 7 bases agree with TRBD1. The CDR3 covers 15 residues. The germline gives CDR1 SGHTA, CDR2 FQGNSA. J lost 7 bases, V lost 5 bases, and 10 bases had no gene match. Complete variable domain (other parts from reference TRBV7-2 and TRBJ1-4): GAGVSQSPSNKVTEKGKDVELRCDPISGHTALYWYRQSLGQGLEFLIYFQGNSAPDKSGLPSDRFSAERTGGSVSTLTIQRTQQEDSAVYLCASSRQGGGGEKLFFGSGTQLSVL.

In this sample, this clonotype turned up a few times. The chain has TRBV30 and TRBJ2-5, with 9 bases identical to TRBD2. In germline, CDR1 is GTSNPN, CDR2 SVGIG (reference sequence). V was clipped by 2 bases and J by 4 bases; unmatched bases: 8. The length of the CDR3 is 15 residues. The CDR3, as DNA: TGTGCCTGGAGTTCGGCGGGAGGGCTAGGAGAGACCCAGTACTTC. Protein product: CAWSSAGGLGETQYF. The variable domain in full, completed from reference TRBV30 and TRBJ2-5, reads SQTIHQWPATLVQPVGSPLSLECTVEGTSNPNLYWYRQAAGRGLQLLFYSVGIGQISSEVPQNLSASRPQDRQFILSSKKLLLSDSGFYLCAWSSAGGLGETQYFGPGTRLLVL.

The genes are TRBV4-1 and TRBJ1-1; D remains ambiguous. The CDR3 has 15 residues. Germline CDR1 reads MGHRA; CDR2 reads YSYEKL. Trimming left V 0 bases short and J 7 bases short, with 15 bases between. The CDR3 spells CASSQDGDLWNEAFF. CDR3 sequence (DNA): TGCGCCAGCAGCCAAGATGGGGATTTATGGAATGAAGCTTTCTTT.

This clonotype was detected many times. In DNA, the CDR3 is TGCGCCAGCAGCTTGAACCCGACCGGGGAGCTGTTTTTT. The encoded protein is CASSLNPTGELFF. This chain joins TRBV5-1 and TRBJ2-2; D is ambiguous. Trimming removed 1 base from V and 5 bases from J, with 6 bases in between. The CDR3 contains 13 residues. Germline loops: CDR1 SGHRS, CDR2 YFSETQ.

Only a few counts were recorded for this clonotype. This sequence joins TRBV7-9 and TRBJ2-5; no firm D call. Germline V lookup: CDR1 SEHNR, CDR2 FQNEAQ (reference sequence). The germline V and J ends were trimmed by 3 bases and 5 bases, with 7 bases remaining between them. The CDR3 has 12 amino acids. The CDR3, as DNA: TGTGCCAGCAGCTTCGCTTCGGAGACCCAGTACTTC. Encoded protein: CASSFASETQYF.

This chain links TRBV9 with TRBJ2-2; 11 nucleotides agree with TRBD2. CDR1 is SGDLS and CDR2 is YYNGEE in the germline V gene. The CDR3 sequence is 16 residues long. Trimming took 3 bases from V and 3 from J; bases not matched to a gene: 4. CDR3 amino acids: CASSGLAGGYTGELFF. The CDR3 bases are TGTGCCAGCAGCGGCCTAGCGGGAGGTTACACCGGGGAGCTGTTTTTT.

The chain recombines TRBV5-1 with TRBJ1-1; D unresolved. The CDR3 covers 12 residues. In germline, CDR1 is SGHRS, CDR2 YFSETQ. V shed 3 bases and J shed 5 bases, with 8 bases lying between them. CDR3 in amino acids: CASSYGSTEAFF. The CDR3 DNA reads as TGCGCCAGCAGCTACGGGTCAACTGAAGCTTTCTTT.

This clonotype has more than one count but fewer than ten. The chain uses TRBV5-5 and TRBJ2-3; 9 bases map to TRBD1. V shed 4 bases, J shed 9 bases, and the junction held 12 bases outside the gene matches. There are 15 residues in the CDR3. In germline, CDR1 is SGHKS, CDR2 YYEKEE (reference sequence). CDR3: CASSPPGQGFRTQYF. CDR3 bases: TGTGCCAGCAGCCCCCCGGGACAGGGTTTTAGGACGCAGTATTTT.

The genes are TRBV29-1 and TRBJ2-7, with 7 bases that match TRBD1. Per the germline V gene, CDR1 is SQVTM and CDR2 is ANQGSEA. The CDR3 covers 14 residues. V lost 5 bases, J lost 3 bases, and 10 bases stayed unmatched. The CDR3 bases are TGCAGCGTTAGAGACAGGGAAGGGATCTACGAGCAGTACTTC. This sequence encodes CSVRDREGIYEQYF.

This clonotype was recorded at least ten times. This chain links TRBV4-3 with TRBJ2-3, with a weak D call TRBD2 (5 bases). Germline V gene data show CDR1 as LGHNA and CDR2 as YSLEER. V shed 0 bases and J shed 1 base, with 17 bases lying between them. There are 18 residues in the CDR3. Here the CDR3 reads CASSQESAGSHGTDTQYF. DNA of the CDR3: TGCGCCAGCAGCCAAGAGTCGGCGGGCAGTCATGGCACAGATACGCAGTATTTT.

The chain uses TRBV15 and TRBJ1-2, with unresolved D. CDR3 length equals 12 residues. V was clipped by 5 bases and J by 1 base, with 5 bases between them. Germline CDR1 reads LNHNV; CDR2 reads YYDKDF (reference sequence). The CDR3, as DNA: TGTGCCACCAGCGGAAGTAACTATGGCTACACCTTC. Translated, it gives CATSGSNYGYTF.

This clonotype was recorded many times. The genes are TRBV5-1 and TRBJ2-1, with a weak D call TRBD1 (6 bases). CDR1 SGHRS and CDR2 YFSETQ come from the germline V gene. This CDR3 contains 14 residues. Between the trimmed V and J ends, which lost 0 bases and 8 bases, there was a span of 12 bases. CDR3 bases: TGCGCCAGCAGCTTGGGACAGGAGTCTGATGAGCAGTTCTTC. Protein sequence: CASSLGQESDEQFF.

The rearrangement links TRBV6-6 to TRBJ1-5; D gene ambiguous. This CDR3 is built from 14 residues. Trimming removed 5 bases at V and 10 bases at J, with 18 bases between. Germline V lookup: CDR1 MNHNY, CDR2 SVGAGI (reference sequence). Written as DNA, the CDR3 is TGTGCCAGCAGTCTCCCCGGGGAAGCCGAACCCCAGCATTTT. Translating it yields CASSLPGEAEPQHF.

The V gene is TRBV21-1, the J gene TRBJ2-7; the table calls TRBD1, which could not be checked here. TRBV21-1 is a pseudogene locus. The CDR3 runs to 12 residues. DNA for the CDR3: TGTGCCAGCAGCAAAACAGGATACGAGCAGTACTTC. It encodes CASSKTGYEQYF.

The V and J genes are TRBV21-1 and TRBJ1-5; the table's D call, TRBD1, was not checked against the DNA. TRBV21-1 has pseudogene status. The CDR3 spans 23 residues. The CDR3 reads CASSKVWSDLLPPRVNRNQPQHF. As DNA, the CDR3 is TGTGCCAGCAGCAAAGTTTGGTCGGACTTGCTGCCCCCGAGGGTTAACCGCAATCAGCCCCAGCATTTT.

This clonotype has just a few counts. The chain is built from TRBV20-1 and TRBJ1-5, with D perhaps matching TRBD1 (5 bases). This CDR3 is 15 amino acids long. Trimming left V 1 base short and J 1 base short, with 11 bases between. Germline CDR1 DFQATT, CDR2 SNEGSKA (reference sequence). CDR3 sequence reads: CSARVGEGSNQPQHF. For the CDR3, the DNA is TGCAGTGCTAGAGTAGGGGAAGGGAGCAATCAGCCCCAGCATTTT.

Regarding this clonotype: A much larger clone differs by one base, so this may be a read error. The chain uses TRBV2 and TRBJ2-3, with a possible D match to TRBD1 (6 bases). V was cut by 4 bases and J by 2 bases, with 22 bases left in between. The CDR3 runs to 18 residues. Germline V gene lookup returns CDR1 SNHLY and CDR2 FYNNEI. The CDR3 nucleotides are TGTGCCAGCAGTGGACGAAAAGGGACACCAAGTTACACAGATACGCAGTATTTT. Its protein is CASSGRKGTPSYTDTQYF.

The chain carries TRBV2 and TRBJ1-3; tentative D call: TRBD1 (5 bases). The germline gives CDR1 SNHLY, CDR2 FYNNEI. Trimming took 6 bases from V and 0 from J, leaving 9 bases between them. The CDR3 covers 14 residues. The CDR3 region is CASSHRRSGNTIYF. The CDR3 DNA follows: TGTGCCAGCAGCCACAGGCGCTCTGGAAACACCATATATTTT.

This clonotype was detected only a few times. The chain carries TRBV12-3 or TRBV12-4 and TRBJ2-1, with a possible D match to TRBD2 (6 bases). This CDR3 comprises 15 residues. V gave up 3 bases and J gave up 5 bases, with 14 bases separating them. CDR3 in amino acids: CASSFPGTFNNEQFF. Written as DNA, the CDR3 is TGTGCCAGCAGTTTCCCGGGGACTTTCAACAATGAGCAGTTCTTC.

The J gene is TRBJ2-7, the V gene TRBV6-2 or TRBV6-3; possibly TRBD2 for D (6 bases). The CDR3 has 14 residues. Between the trimmed V and J ends, which lost 6 bases and 5 bases, there was a span of 17 bases. Germline CDR1 MNHEY, CDR2 SVGEGT. Written as DNA, the CDR3 is TGTGCCAGCAGCCCCTCGGGGGTGAAGAACGAGCAGTACTTC. Translated, it gives CASSPSGVKNEQYF.

The chain combines TRBV7-9 with TRBJ2-7; maybe TRBD1 (6 bases). This CDR3 region has 14 residues. The germline gives CDR1 SEHNR, CDR2 FQNEAQ (reference sequence). V dropped 5 bases and J dropped 2 bases, with 13 bases sitting between them. This CDR3 is CASSATGLTYEQYF. The CDR3 coding sequence is TGTGCCAGCAGCGCCACAGGGTTGACCTACGAGCAGTACTTC.